This T cell receptor (beta chain) was observed in a study of blood T cell repertoires in COVID-19. Data came from immunoSEQ multiplex PCR; TCRdb stores just in-frame clones and leaves some out. The sample holds approximately 130,000 clones; around 89% are singletons and the top ten take 7.6%. Germline-derived CDR1 and CDR2 are ENHRY and SYGVKD. V was clipped by 10 bases and J by 0 bases, with 12 bases between them. The CDR3 sequence is 14 residues long. This sequence originates from a man aged 50 or older with acute or convalescent COVID-19. The J gene is TRBJ1-4, the V gene TRBV10-3; TRBD1 might be the D (6 bases). Sequenced sample: peripheral blood. This CDR3 is CATRDTPTNEKLFF. Written as DNA, the CDR3 is TGTGCCACAAGGGACACTCCAACTAATGAAAAACTGTTTTTT.